These T cell receptor beta chains were read from a single sample in a study of T cell changes during pregnancy in multiple sclerosis. The assay was immunoSEQ multiplex PCR, and TCRdb's table has in-frame clones only and misses some. The profile shows tens of thousands of clones, approximately 90% of them singletons. Sequenced material: peripheral blood, taken in the third trimester of pregnancy. The source is a female donor with multiple sclerosis, enrolled in a pregnancy study. Each CDR3 is given with its conserved first and last residue. The D gene is left open where the match is weak. Size is stated for part of the rows, as once, few or many counts, or as a class when the clone is expanded.

>NA|TRBV7-3|NA|TRBJ2-7
TGTGCCAGCAGCTTAGAGGCAGGGCCCTACGAGCAGTACTTC
CASSLEAGPYEQYF
>NA|TRBV6-1|NA|TRBJ2-7
TGTGCCAGCAGTGTTGCCTCACAGGGCAAGAGCTCCTACGAGCAGTACTTC
CASSVASQGKSSYEQYF
>NA|TRBV5-1|NA|TRBJ1-2
TGCGCCAGCAGCTTGGTAGCGGGGTTCGGCTACACCTTC
CASSLVAGFGYTF
>NA|TRBV15|TRBD1|TRBJ1-1
TGTGCCACCAGCAGGGGGGGTACAGGGGGCACTGAAGCTTTCTTT
CATSRGGTGGTEAFF
>NA|TRBV5-6|NA|TRBJ2-7
TGTGCCAGCAAATTGGTTAGCTCCTACGAGCAGTACTTC
CASKLVSSYEQYF
>NA|TRBV4-3|NA|TRBJ1-2
TGCGCCAGCAGCCAAGATCAGAAGGAACAGGCTAACGGTGGCTACACCTTC
CASSQDQKEQANGGYTF
>NA|TRBV10-3|TRBD1|TRBJ1-4
TGTGCCATCAGTGCCCTCGGGGCAGGGGGCGAGTCGAGCGAAAAACTGTTTTTT
CAISALGAGGESSEKLFF
>NA|TRBV27|NA|TRBJ2-7
TGTGCCAGCAGTTTCCAGGGGTCCCCCTACGAGCAGTACTTC
CASSFQGSPYEQYF
>NA|TRBV11-3|NA|TRBJ2-5
TGTGCCAGCAGCCGAAGGGGGGGGGAGACCCAGTACTTC
CASSRRGGETQYF
>NA|TRBV19|TRBD1|TRBJ1-1
TGTGCCAGTAGTCCCAGGGACAGGTATGAAGCTTTCTTT
CASSPRDRYEAFF
>NA|TRBV4-3|TRBD1|TRBJ2-7
TGCGCCAGCAGCCTCCACGGGACAGCACACTACGAGCAGTACTTC
CASSLHGTAHYEQYF
>NA|TRBV19|TRBD1|TRBJ1-5
TGTGCCAGTAGACCCTTGGGAGGACAGGGGAAGGGACAGCCCCAGCATTTT
CASRPLGGQGKGQPQHF
>few|TRBV4-2|TRBD2|TRBJ2-6
TGTGCCAGCAGCCAAGGGGGGGGTGGGGCCGCTGGGGCCAACGTCCTGACTTTC
CASSQGGGGAAGANVLTF
>NA|TRBV15|NA|TRBJ1-5
TGTGCCACCAGCAGAGGATGGACAGTTAATCAGCCCCAGCATTTT
CATSRGWTVNQPQHF
>NA|TRBV6-5|NA|TRBJ1-5
TGTGCCAGCAGTTACTCGTACGGGGGGGATCAGCCCCAGCATTTT
CASSYSYGGDQPQHF
>NA|TRBV29-1|NA|TRBJ2-4
TGCAGCGTTGAGGACAGGGAGGGCATTCAGTACTTC
CSVEDREGIQYF
>NA|TRBV29-1|TRBD1|TRBJ1-1
TGCAGCGTCCAGGGGGCTCATATGAACACTGAAGCTTTCTTT
CSVQGAHMNTEAFF
>NA|TRBV7-3|TRBD1|TRBJ1-1
TGTGCCAGCAGCTTAATAAGGACAGGGGGCGGGGGCACTGAAGCTTTCTTT
CASSLIRTGGGGTEAFF
>NA|TRBV2|NA|TRBJ1-1
TGTGCCAGCTCCGACTTAGAAGCTTTCTTT
CASSDLEAFF
>NA|TRBV6-6|TRBD1|TRBJ1-2
TGTGCCAGCAGTTACTTAACAGGGGGCGACTATGGCTACACCTTC
CASSYLTGGDYGYTF
>NA|TRBV6-6|NA|TRBJ1-5
TGTGCCAGCAGTTCTCGGGTCAATCAGCCCCAGCATTTT
CASSSRVNQPQHF